The clone carrying this T cell receptor (beta chain) turned up a few times. Its target is unknown. From RNA transcripts, TCR beta CDR3 regions were amplified. An initial round of RT-PCR targeting the TCR CDR3 relied on the HTBI primer set. One entry per CDR3 protein results from TCRdb running MiXCR on the multiplex PCR reads. The sample contains around 690,000 distinct CDR3 sequences, about a fifth of which appear only once. The data stem from a study of T cells in Graves' hyperthyroidism and ophthalmopathy. Whole-study results and caveats: Progression to ophthalmopathy was predicted a median of approximately 6.4 months early. Most thyroid-expanded clonotypes above 0.001 were also found in blood.

Sequenced sample: blood. This receptor was identified in a man aged 25 to 40 with Graves' ophthalmopathy.

CDR3 nucleotides: TGTGCCAGCAGCCCGACAGGGCCCTCTGGAAACACCATATATTTT. Protein product: CASSPTGPSGNTIYF. The chain has TRBV5-6 and TRBJ1-3; 7 bases map to TRBD1. This CDR3 contains 15 residues. CDR1 and CDR2 (germline): SGHDT, YYEEEE. V dropped 4 bases and J dropped 0; count of bases not matched to a gene: 4.